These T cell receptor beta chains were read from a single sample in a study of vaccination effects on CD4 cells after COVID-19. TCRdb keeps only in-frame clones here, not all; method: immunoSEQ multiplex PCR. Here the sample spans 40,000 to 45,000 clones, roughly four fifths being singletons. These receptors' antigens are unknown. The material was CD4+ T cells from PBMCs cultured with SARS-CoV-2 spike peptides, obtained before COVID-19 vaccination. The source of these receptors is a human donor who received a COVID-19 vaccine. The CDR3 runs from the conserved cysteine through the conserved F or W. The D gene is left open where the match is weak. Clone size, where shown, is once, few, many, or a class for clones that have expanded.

TGTGCCAGCAGCCAGGGGACAGGCAATGAGCAGTTCTTC CASSQGTGNEQFF TRBJ2-1 TRBV7-3 TRBD1 NA
TGTGCCAGCAGCTTCGGACAGGGGAGGTCAGATACGCAGTATTTT CASSFGQGRSDTQYF TRBJ2-3 TRBV13 TRBD1 once
TGCAGCCCGACAGGGCCTACAGATACGCAGTATTTT CSPTGPTDTQYF TRBJ2-3 TRBV29-1 TRBD1 NA
TGTGCCACCCGCGGCATGCAGGGACTAGCTGAAGCTTTCTTT CATRGMQGLAEAFF TRBJ1-1 TRBV15 NA NA
TGTGCCAGCAGGGCAACGGACAGGGCCATCTCTGGGGCCAACGTCCTGACTTTC CASRATDRAISGANVLTF TRBJ2-6 TRBV9 TRBD1 NA
TGTGCCAGCCGCCGAGGGGGATCGAACACTGAAGCTTTCTTT CASRRGGSNTEAFF TRBJ1-1 TRBV6-5 NA NA
TGTGCCAGCAGTTTATATGACCCCATCCTTATATTTGACAGGGGGCTCACAGATACGCAGTATTTT CASSLYDPILIFDRGLTDTQYF TRBJ2-3 TRBV27 TRBD1 NA
TGTGCCAGCAGGCCTGGGGGTACGAACACCGGGGAGCTGTTTTTT CASRPGGTNTGELFF TRBJ2-2 TRBV6-5 NA NA
TGTGCCAGCAGAGGCGACAGGGATTCTGAAAAACTGTTTTTT CASRGDRDSEKLFF TRBJ1-4 TRBV2 TRBD1 NA
TGTGCCAGCAGTGGCGGGAGGGGAAAGGGAACTCAGCCCCAGCATTTT CASSGGRGKGTQPQHF TRBJ1-5 TRBV2 NA NA
TGTGCCAGCAGCTTGGGGGGGCGAAATGAAAAACTGTTTTTT CASSLGGRNEKLFF TRBJ1-4 TRBV5-4 NA NA
TGCAGCGTTGAAGGTGGCGGCAGTAACAATGAGCAGTTCTTC CSVEGGGSNNEQFF TRBJ2-1 TRBV29-1 NA NA
TGTGCCAGCGAGGCAGGGTGGAACACTGAAGCTTTCTTT CASEAGWNTEAFF TRBJ1-1 TRBV2 NA NA
TGTGCCACCAGTGATTTTTCTGGCCAGCCCCAGCATTTT CATSDFSGQPQHF TRBJ1-5 TRBV24-1 NA NA
TGTGCCACCAGTGTCCCCGAGGGGGTTAGCACAGATACGCAGTATTTT CATSVPEGVSTDTQYF TRBJ2-3 TRBV24-1 NA NA
TGTGCCAGCAGCCGGACAGGGGGCGAGGGCTACACCTTC CASSRTGGEGYTF TRBJ1-2 TRBV7-3 TRBD1 NA
TGTGCCATCAGTGAGTCGACAGGGTACCTTCGAGCTTTCTTT CAISESTGYLRAFF TRBJ1-1 TRBV10-3 TRBD1 NA
TGCGCCAGCAGCTTGACGCTAGCGGGGGTCACCGGGGAGCTGTTTTTT CASSLTLAGVTGELFF TRBJ2-2 TRBV5-1 TRBD2 once
TGTGCCAGCAGTTCGGACCTGAACACTGAAGCTTTCTTT CASSSDLNTEAFF TRBJ1-1 TRBV5-5 NA few
TGTGCCAGCAGTTCCGTCCCGGGACAGGGGTCGAGGCATCAGCCCCAGCATTTT CASSSVPGQGSRHQPQHF TRBJ1-5 TRBV6-2/TRBV6-3 TRBD1 NA
TGTGCCAGCAGCCCACGGGACAGGGTAGATAGCACTAATGAAAAACTGTTTTTT CASSPRDRVDSTNEKLFF TRBJ1-4 TRBV3-1/TRBV3-2 TRBD1 NA
TGTGCCACTGACACCGGACCGGCGGACACAGATACGCAGTATTTT CATDTGPADTDTQYF TRBJ2-3 TRBV15 NA NA
TGTGCCAGCAGTCCTCAATATAGCAATCAGCCCCAGCATTTT CASSPQYSNQPQHF TRBJ1-5 TRBV2 NA NA
TGTGCCAGCAGCTTGGAGGGACAGGGGGCGACCCAGTACTTC CASSLEGQGATQYF TRBJ2-5 TRBV5-4 TRBD1 NA
TGTGCCAGCAGTTCCGGCGGGGGTAGCAATCAGCCCCAGCATTTT CASSSGGGSNQPQHF TRBJ1-5 TRBV6-5 NA few
TGTGCCAGCGGCTCTGGGGCCAACGTCCTGACTTTC CASGSGANVLTF TRBJ2-6 TRBV2 NA NA
TGTGCCAGCAGCTTGTGGGGTTCCAATCAGCCCCAGCATTTT CASSLWGSNQPQHF TRBJ1-5 TRBV5-4 NA NA
TGTGCCAGCAGCTTTAGCAGGGCGAATTCACCCCTCCACTTT CASSFSRANSPLHF TRBJ1-6 TRBV7-8 NA NA
TGTGCCAGCAGAGCGGGGACCGGGAGGGGAGATACGCAGTATTTT CASRAGTGRGDTQYF TRBJ2-3 TRBV2 TRBD2 NA